Described below is a single TCR beta chain sequence and its context. Its antigen remains unknown. Coverage ceases 3 residues before the CDR3 finishes, and the germline J gene fills in the end. This sample stems from a study of T cells in women clearing cervical HPV infection. Turning to the study itself: Only a few women had HLA typing results available. General study results and limits: Richness plus V gene abundances separated cases from controls with AUC 0.7 to 0.9. Unknown T-cell numbers per sample may underlie the richness differences.

Trimming left V 1 base short and J 2 bases short, with 11 bases between. The germline V gene has CDR1 GTSNPN and CDR2 SVGIG (reference sequence). CDR3 length: 14 amino acids. Profiled with immunoSEQ multiplex PCR; TCRdb holds only in-frame clones, not every one. The repertoire table contains more than 30,000 clones. Material for sequencing was blood buffy coat. The chain employs TRBV30 and TRBJ1-2; D not certain. The sequence was collected from a woman aged 18 to 75 with a cervical HPV16 infection that either progressed to CIN3+ or cleared (not recorded which). This chain's CDR3 is CAWSAMAPNYGYTF. The DNA read from the CDR3 is TGTGCCTGGAGTGCCATGGCTCCGAACTATGGC. Drawing the rest from reference TRBV30 and TRBJ1-2, the complete variable domain is SQTIHQWPATLVQPVGSPLSLECTVEGTSNPNLYWYRQAAGRGLQLLFYSVGIGQISSEVPQNLSASRPQDRQFILSSKKLLLSDSGFYLCAWSAMAPNYGYTFGSGTRLTVV.